These 9 T cell receptor beta chains originate from one sample sequenced in a study of memory CD4+ T cells and cytomegalovirus serostatus. The sort gate was single viable CD3+CD4+CD8-CD45RO+ cells for memory CD4+ T cells. Profiled with immunoSEQ multiplex PCR; TCRdb holds only in-frame clones, not every one. The sample records roughly 45,000 clones, about three quarters being singletons. The source material was memory CD4+ T cells from blood. The receptors here all came from an adult in good health and CMV-seronegative.

This clone was seen a single time. The chain joins TRBV5-4 to TRBJ1-2, with TRBD1 as a possible D gene (5 bases). The CDR3 runs to 13 residues. Deletions cut 0 bases from V and 9 bases from J, with 12 bases between. Germline CDR1 reads SGHNT; CDR2 reads YYREEE (reference sequence). As DNA, the CDR3 is TGTGCCAGCAGCTTGGCCGGGCAGGGTAGCTACACCTTC. As protein: CASSLAGQGSYTF.

This clone was detected a few times. The rearrangement joins TRBV2 to TRBJ1-2; a possible D gene is TRBD1 (5 bases). Germline values: CDR1 SNHLY, CDR2 FYNNEI. This CDR3 region has 13 residues. V was shortened by 6 bases and J by 6 bases, with 14 bases between the two germline ends. The CDR3 DNA sequence: TGTGCCAGCAGAGAGAGGGACGGCGATGGCTACACCTTC. Translating gives CASRERDGDGYTF.

The rearrangement joins TRBV28 to TRBJ2-2, with TRBD1 matching over 7 bases. The CDR3 sequence is 15 residues long. The germline gives CDR1 MDHEN, CDR2 SYDVKM. The V gene end was trimmed by 4 bases and the J gene end by 2 bases; junction bases not matched to a gene: 4. The CDR3 is CASSSRGRNTGELFF. CDR3 coding DNA: TGTGCCAGCAGTTCGAGGGGGCGCAACACCGGGGAGCTGTTTTTT.

The chain uses TRBV5-5 and TRBJ1-1; D may be TRBD1 (5 bases). Germline V gene data show CDR1 as SGHKS and CDR2 as YYEKEE (reference sequence). The CDR3 extends over 13 amino acids. V was clipped by 4 bases and J by 11 bases, with 18 bases between them. The CDR3 nucleotides are TGTGCCAGCAGCCTCACCGACAGAGCTCAGGCTTTCTTT. Translating gives CASSLTDRAQAFF.

The chain combines TRBV27 with TRBJ1-1; D possibly corresponds to TRBD1 (5 bases). The CDR3 length is 17 residues. V lost 5 bases and J 6 bases, leaving 25 bases between the germline ends. Germline CDR1 and CDR2: MNHEY and SMNVEV (reference sequence). The CDR3 nucleotides read TGTGCCAGCAGTGTTTTGTCCGTTGGGGGTCGGTGGGCTGAAGCTTTCTTT. Its translation: CASSVLSVGGRWAEAFF.

The V call is TRBV7-2, the J call TRBJ2-3; TRBD1 or TRBD2 may be the D gene (6 bases each). The CDR3 is made up of 15 amino acids. Germline V gives CDR1 SGHTA, CDR2 FQGNSA. Trimming shortened V by 6 bases and J by 1 base, and 14 bases separated the two germline ends. The CDR3 loop reads CASRKRGVGTDTQYF. The CDR3, as DNA: TGTGCCAGCAGGAAGAGGGGGGTGGGCACAGATACGCAGTATTTT.

The J gene is TRBJ2-3, the V gene TRBV2; D not certain. The CDR3 length is 13 residues. In germline, CDR1 is SNHLY, CDR2 FYNNEI. The V end was cut by 8 bases, the J end by 6 bases, with 15 bases between. Here the CDR3 reads CASRVLSTDTQYF. For the CDR3, the DNA is TGTGCCAGCCGGGTCCTATCCACCGATACGCAGTATTTT.

A few counts support this clone. This chain's CDR3 is CSAEIRKEAFF. For the CDR3, the DNA is TGCAGTGCGGAAATTCGCAAGGAAGCTTTCTTT. The V gene is TRBV20-1, the J gene TRBJ1-1; the D is unclear. Trimming took off 6 bases at V and 8 bases at J, with 13 bases between the two ends. Germline loops: CDR1 DFQATT, CDR2 SNEGSKA (reference sequence). This CDR3 comprises 11 residues.

This rearrangement joins TRBV19 to TRBJ1-1, with no clear D. Germline V lookup: CDR1 LNHDA, CDR2 SQIVND (reference sequence). This CDR3 comprises 15 residues. With 5 bases removed from V and 0 bases from J, the gap between germline ends came to 13 bases. The chain's CDR3 is CASSEQETMNTEAFF. The CDR3 DNA reads as TGTGCCAGTAGTGAGCAGGAAACGATGAACACTGAAGCTTTCTTT.